Following are 16 T cell receptor beta chains from one sample sequenced in a study of cytomegalovirus exposure and HLA in healthy donors. PCR amplification relied on 60 Vbeta primers (plus 13 Jbeta primers). The table came from immunoSEQ multiplex PCR; TCRdb's copy has only in-frame clones and leaves some out. The data hold about 230,000 clones, with about three quarters observed a single time. The sequenced material came from PBMCs. The receptors come from a woman in her fifties or sixties in good health and CMV-seropositive.

V gene TRBV7-9 combines with J gene TRBJ1-4; 9 bases agree with TRBD1. This CDR3 has 15 residues. The germline CDR1 and CDR2 sequences are SEHNR and FQNEAQ (reference sequence). V lost 4 bases, J lost 5 bases, and 5 bases stayed unmatched. The CDR3 bases are TGTGCCAGCAGCTCGGGGACAGGGAAGAATGAAAAACTGTTTTTT. Translated: CASSSGTGKNEKLFF.

CDR3 sequence (DNA): TGCGCCAGCAGCTTGGATACAGGGAAAGATACGCAGTATTTT. Translation: CASSLDTGKDTQYF. V gene TRBV5-1 combines with J gene TRBJ2-3; D is perhaps TRBD1 (6 bases). The CDR3 is 14 amino acids. CDR1 and CDR2 (germline): SGHRS, YFSETQ. V lost 0 bases and J lost 5, with 10 bases in between.

This clone was detected only a few times. The chain recombines TRBV4-1 with TRBJ1-5; D possibly corresponds to TRBD1 (6 bases). CDR1 is MGHRA and CDR2 is YSYEKL in the germline V gene. The length of the CDR3 is 16 residues. V was shortened by 1 base and J by 4 bases, with 14 bases between the two germline ends. Written as DNA, the CDR3 is TGCGCCAGCAGCCAAGGACCGTTCCAGGGGAATCAGCCCCAGCATTTT. It encodes CASSQGPFQGNQPQHF.

This clone was counted a single time. The chain is built from TRBV6-1 and TRBJ1-5; D call uncertain. The V gene's germline CDR1 is MNHNS and CDR2 SASEGT. The CDR3 contains 14 residues. Trimming took off 8 bases at V and 0 bases at J, with 11 bases between the two ends. The CDR3, as DNA: TGTGCCAGCCTCGCAGGCTATAGCAATCAGCCCCAGCATTTT. Residues: CASLAGYSNQPQHF.

The V call is TRBV30, the J call TRBJ1-1; D possibly corresponds to TRBD1 (6 bases). CDR1 is GTSNPN and CDR2 is SVGIG in the germline V gene (reference sequence). This CDR3 is 11 amino acids long. V lost 5 bases, J lost 7 bases, and 11 bases lay in between. CDR3 amino acids: CAWARGNEAFF. In nucleotides, the CDR3 is TGTGCCTGGGCCAGGGGAAATGAAGCTTTCTTT.

In this sample, this clone turned up once. This chain connects TRBV5-1 to TRBJ1-5, with TRBD1 matching over 7 bases. The CDR3 has 15 residues. Germline loops: CDR1 SGHRS, CDR2 YFSETQ. With 5 bases clipped from V and 2 bases from J, the junction kept 7 bases outside the gene matches. CDR3 in DNA: TGCGCCAGCAGAGAGGGGGCTTGGGGCAATCAGCCCCAGCATTTT. Translation gives CASREGAWGNQPQHF.

V and J are TRBV7-9 and TRBJ1-2, with D maybe TRBD1 (5 bases). The length of the CDR3 is 11 residues. Germline CDR1 and CDR2: SEHNR and FQNEAQ (reference sequence). DNA of the CDR3: TGTTCCTGGGGGGACGAGTATGGCTACACCTTC. Translation gives CSWGDEYGYTF. Full variable domain (outside the CDR3, taken from reference TRBV7-9 and TRBJ1-2): DTGVSQNPRHKITKRGQNVTFRCDPISEHNRLYWYRQTLGQGPEFLTYFQNEAQLEKSRLLSDRFSAERPKGSFSTLEIQRTEQGDSAMYLCSWGDEYGYTFGSGTRLTVV.

This chain connects TRBV4-1 to TRBJ2-1; 12 bases agree with TRBD2. The CDR3 is made up of 15 amino acids. V shed 6 bases and J 2 bases; nucleotides not matched to a gene: 2. Germline loops: CDR1 MGHRA, CDR2 YSYEKL. CDR3 nucleotide sequence: TGCGCCAGCAGACGGACTAGCGGGACCTACAATGAGCAGTTCTTC. Translated: CASRRTSGTYNEQFF.

The chain couples TRBV7-2 to TRBJ1-5, with D tentatively TRBD1 (5 bases). Germline loops: CDR1 SGHTA, CDR2 FQGNSA. This CDR3 contains 15 residues. V was pared by 3 bases and J by 0 bases, with 9 bases between. CDR3: CASSFLTDSNQPQHF. CDR3 nucleotide sequence: TGTGCCAGCAGCTTTCTGACAGATAGCAATCAGCCCCAGCATTTT. The variable domain in full, with the rest retrieved from reference TRBV7-2 and TRBJ1-5, is GAGVSQSPSNKVTEKGKDVELRCDPISGHTALYWYRQSLGQGLEFLIYFQGNSAPDKSGLPSDRFSAERTGGSVSTLTIQRTQQEDSAVYLCASSFLTDSNQPQHFGDGTRLSIL.

This chain connects TRBV29-1 to TRBJ2-7; D gene unclear. The length of the CDR3 is 13 residues. V was clipped by 5 bases and J by 5 bases, with 16 bases between them. Per germline, CDR1 SQVTM and CDR2 ANQGSEA. CDR3 residues: CSVRRVMEDEQYF. CDR3 coding DNA: TGCAGCGTTCGGAGAGTCATGGAAGACGAGCAGTACTTC.

This clone was picked up a small number of times. This chain connects TRBV7-6 to TRBJ2-3, with 12 positions matching TRBD2. CDR3 length equals 16 residues. CDR1 and CDR2 from the germline V gene are SGHVS and FNYEAQ. With 5 bases clipped from V and 6 bases from J, the junction kept 9 bases outside the gene matches. Written as DNA, the CDR3 is TGTGCCAGCAGCCCTCGACTAGCGGGGGTAGGGGATACGCAGTATTTT. Its translation: CASSPRLAGVGDTQYF.

In this sample, this clone turned up once. This chain connects TRBV9 to TRBJ1-2; no definite D call. Per the germline V gene, CDR1 is SGDLS and CDR2 is YYNGEE. V gave up 3 bases and J gave up 5 bases, with 8 bases separating them. CDR3 size: 12 residues. In DNA, the CDR3 is TGTGCCAGCAGCGCCACAGAGTATGGCTACACCTTC. Its protein product is CASSATEYGYTF.

There are a few counts of this clone. The V and J genes are TRBV2 and TRBJ1-3; D is undetermined. Trimming removed 5 bases from V and 2 bases from J, with 13 bases in between. The CDR3 has 15 amino acids. From germline, CDR1 is SNHLY and CDR2 FYNNEI. CDR3 protein: CASSHSDGAGNTIYF. CDR3 nucleotide sequence: TGTGCCAGCAGTCACTCCGACGGGGCTGGAAACACCATATATTTT.

The chain uses TRBV28 and TRBJ1-1; tentative D call: TRBD1 (6 bases). Trimming removed 4 bases at V and 4 bases at J, with 13 bases between. The CDR3 extends over 14 amino acids. The germline V gene has CDR1 MDHEN and CDR2 SYDVKM. As DNA, the CDR3 is TGTGCCAGCAGTTCAGCGGGGGGCCGCACTGAAGCTTTCTTT. This gives the protein CASSSAGGRTEAFF.

The chain is built from TRBV4-1 and TRBJ1-5; no reliable D call. The V gene's germline CDR1 is MGHRA and CDR2 YSYEKL. Trimming took off 6 bases at V and 5 bases at J, with 8 bases between the two ends. The CDR3 covers 12 residues. CDR3 nucleotide sequence: TGCGCCAGCAGTAAGGGAGATCAGCCCCAGCATTTT. Translated: CASSKGDQPQHF.

The chain uses TRBV5-1 and TRBJ2-5, with a tentative D call TRBD2 (6 bases). Trimming removed 0 bases at V and 4 bases at J, with 10 bases between. There are 14 residues in the CDR3. Germline values: CDR1 SGHRS, CDR2 YFSETQ. CDR3: CASSLGGVPETQYF. DNA for the CDR3: TGCGCCAGCAGCTTGGGGGGGGTGCCAGAGACCCAGTACTTC.